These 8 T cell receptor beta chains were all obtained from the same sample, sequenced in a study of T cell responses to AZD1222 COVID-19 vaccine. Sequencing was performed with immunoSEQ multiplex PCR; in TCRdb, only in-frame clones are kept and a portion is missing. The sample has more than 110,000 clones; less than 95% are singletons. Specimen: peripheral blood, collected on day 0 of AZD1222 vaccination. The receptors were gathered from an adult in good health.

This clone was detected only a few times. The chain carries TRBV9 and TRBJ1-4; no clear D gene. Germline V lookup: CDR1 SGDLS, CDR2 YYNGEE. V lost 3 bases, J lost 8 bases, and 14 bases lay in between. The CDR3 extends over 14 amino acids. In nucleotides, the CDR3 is TGTGCCAGCAGCGCCGGGTGGGAGAAGGAAAAACTGTTTTTT. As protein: CASSAGWEKEKLFF. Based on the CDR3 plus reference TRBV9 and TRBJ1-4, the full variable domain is DSGVTQTPKHLITATGQRVTLRCSPRSGDLSVYWYQQSLDQGLQFLIQYYNGEERAKGNILERFSAQQFPDLHSELNLSSLELGDSALYFCASSAGWEKEKLFFGSGTQLSVL.

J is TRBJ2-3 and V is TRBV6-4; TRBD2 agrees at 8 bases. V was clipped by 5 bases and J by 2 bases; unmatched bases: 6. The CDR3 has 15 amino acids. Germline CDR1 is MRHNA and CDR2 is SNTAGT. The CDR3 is CASSPGAGDTDTQYF. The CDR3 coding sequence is TGTGCCAGCAGTCCGGGAGCGGGAGACACAGATACGCAGTATTTT.

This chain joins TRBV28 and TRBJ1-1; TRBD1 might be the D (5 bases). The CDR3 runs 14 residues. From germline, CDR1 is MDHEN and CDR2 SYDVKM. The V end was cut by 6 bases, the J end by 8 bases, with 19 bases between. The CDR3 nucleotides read TGTGCCAGCAGCGTGGGGCGGGAAGTCAACGAAGCTTTCTTT. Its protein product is CASSVGREVNEAFF. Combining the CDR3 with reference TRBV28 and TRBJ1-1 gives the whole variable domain DVKVTQSSRYLVKRTGEKVFLECVQDMDHENMFWYRQDPGLGLRLIYFSYDVKMKEKGDIPEGYSVSREKKERFSLILESASTNQTSMYLCASSVGREVNEAFFGQGTRLTVV.

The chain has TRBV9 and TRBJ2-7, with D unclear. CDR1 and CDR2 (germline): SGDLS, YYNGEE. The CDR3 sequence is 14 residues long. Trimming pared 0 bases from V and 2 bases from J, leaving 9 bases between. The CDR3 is CASSVAGSTYEQYF. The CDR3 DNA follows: TGTGCCAGCAGCGTAGCAGGTTCGACCTACGAGCAGTACTTC.

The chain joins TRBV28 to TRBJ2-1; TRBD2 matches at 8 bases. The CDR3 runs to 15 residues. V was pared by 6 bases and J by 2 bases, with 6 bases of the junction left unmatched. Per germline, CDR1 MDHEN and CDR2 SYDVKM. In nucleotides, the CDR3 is TGTGCCAGCAGACTCGCGGGGGGTCCCTACAATGAGCAGTTCTTC. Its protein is CASRLAGGPYNEQFF.

The CDR3 is CASSLVGRGMNTEAFF. The CDR3 DNA is TGTGCCAGCAGCTTAGTTGGCAGGGGGATGAACACTGAAGCTTTCTTT. The chain recombines TRBV7-9 with TRBJ1-1, with 7 bases matching TRBD1. The CDR3 spans 16 residues. The trim removed 1 base at V and 0 bases at J, leaving 5 bases unmatched. Germline CDR1 SEHNR, CDR2 FQNEAQ (reference sequence).

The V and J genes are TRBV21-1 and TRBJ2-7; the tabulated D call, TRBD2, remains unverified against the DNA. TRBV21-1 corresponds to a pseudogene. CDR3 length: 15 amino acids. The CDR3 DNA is TGTGCCAGCAGACATACGACTAGCGGAACCTACGAGCAGTACTTC. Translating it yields CASRHTTSGTYEQYF.

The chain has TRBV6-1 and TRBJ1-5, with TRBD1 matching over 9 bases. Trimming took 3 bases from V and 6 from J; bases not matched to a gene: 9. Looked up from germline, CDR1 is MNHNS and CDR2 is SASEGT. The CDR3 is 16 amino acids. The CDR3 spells CASSDGETGGFQPQHF. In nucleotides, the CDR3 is TGTGCCAGCAGTGATGGGGAGACAGGGGGTTTTCAGCCCCAGCATTTT.